The rows below give T cell receptor beta chains drawn from one sample of a study of early T cells in non-severe SARS-CoV-2 infection. MiXCR, run by TCRdb on the 5' RACE reads, gives a single entry per CDR3 protein. The data show 80,000 to 95,000 distinct CDR3 sequences, with more than 13% seen just once and approximately 11% held by the top ten. Sequenced: whole blood. Receptors originate from an adult who was a healthcare worker with PCR-confirmed SARS-CoV-2 infection or an uninfected control (not recorded which). Both conserved end residues are part of each CDR3. D genes are given only for firm matches. Part of the rows lack a size; the others show once, few, many or a class for expanded clones.

d_gene	v_gene	abundance	j_gene	CDR3aa	CDR3nt
.	TRBV29-1	.	TRBJ2-3	CSVDPAVEDTQYF	TGCAGCGTTGACCCCGCGGTAGAAGATACGCAGTATTTT
.	TRBV10-2	few	TRBJ2-4	CASTETVAKNIQYF	TGCGCCAGTACCGAGACAGTAGCCAAAAACATTCAGTACTTC
.	TRBV5-1	.	TRBJ2-2	CASSLAGTGNTGELFF	TGCGCCAGCAGCTTGGCCGGGACGGGGAACACCGGGGAGCTGTTTTTT
.	TRBV5-6	few	TRBJ1-4	CASSLLSRDNEKLFF	TGTGCCAGCAGCTTGCTGTCCAGGGATAATGAAAAACTGTTTTTT
.	TRBV27	once	TRBJ2-7	CASSSLFSGAREQYF	TGTGCCAGCAGTTCCCTTTTTTCGGGGGCGCGGGAGCAGTACTTC
TRBD1	TRBV20-1	few	TRBJ1-2	CSARDRGVFSGYTF	TGCAGTGCTAGGGACAGGGGCGTTTTCAGTGGCTACACCTTC
.	TRBV2	.	TRBJ2-5	CASIKGTQETQYF	TGTGCCAGCATTAAGGGGACCCAAGAGACCCAGTACTTC
.	TRBV6-2/TRBV6-3	few	TRBJ2-1	CASSYPSAGPYNEQFF	TGTGCCAGCAGTTACCCCTCCGCAGGGCCATACAATGAGCAGTTCTTC
.	TRBV28	.	TRBJ2-3	CATRNPGSADTQYF	TGTGCCACCAGAAACCCAGGGTCGGCAGATACGCAGTATTTT
.	TRBV7-7	few	TRBJ2-3	CASSLEWGTDTQYF	TGTGCCAGCAGCTTAGAATGGGGCACAGATACGCAGTATTTT
TRBD2	TRBV19	.	TRBJ2-5	CASSMGGSSGVETQYF	TGTGCCAGTAGTATGGGAGGGTCTAGCGGGGTTGAGACCCAGTACTTC
.	TRBV5-1	.	TRBJ2-7	CASSSAPGQYEQYF	TGCGCCAGCAGCTCCGCCCCGGGGCAGTACGAGCAGTACTTC
.	TRBV5-4	few	TRBJ2-4	CASSIDTYSKNIQYF	TGTGCCAGCAGCATCGACACCTATTCCAAAAACATTCAGTACTTC
.	TRBV4-3	few	TRBJ2-2	CASSQVHPQGANTGELFFF	.
TRBD1	TRBV20-1	many	TRBJ1-6	CSAADRVASPLHF	TGCAGTGCTGCTGACAGGGTGGCTTCACCCCTCCACTTT
.	TRBV6-1	.	TRBJ2-7	CASSGARGGAYEQYF	TGTGCCAGCAGTGGGGCCCGGGGCGGGGCCTACGAGCAGTACTTC
TRBD1	TRBV20-1	.	TRBJ1-6	CSAGTGTSSYNSSLHF	TGCAGTGCGGGGACAGGGACGAGCTCCTATAATTCATCCCTCCACTTT
.	TRBV2	.	TRBJ2-3	CASSEGGTQYF	TGTGCCAGCAGTGAAGGCGGAACGCAGTATTTT
.	TRBV7-9	.	TRBJ1-2	CASSLSQTSYGYTF	TGTGCCAGCAGCTTATCTCAGACCTCCTATGGCTACACCTTC
TRBD1	TRBV30	few	TRBJ2-6	CAWTGQGQSSGANVLTF	TGTGCCTGGACCGGACAGGGTCAATCCTCTGGGGCCAACGTCCTGACTTTC
.	TRBV12-3/TRBV12-4	few	TRBJ2-5	CASSLRAPHTQETQYF	TGTGCCAGCAGTTTACGGGCGCCACACACCCAAGAGACCCAGTACTTC
.	TRBV11-2	few	TRBJ2-7	CASSLTGASSYEQYF	TGTGCCAGCAGCTTGACAGGCGCTAGCTCCTACGAGCAGTACTTC
.	TRBV28	.	TRBJ2-7	CASTDSYEQYF	TGTGCCAGCACGGACAGCTACGAGCAGTACTTC
.	TRBV9	.	TRBJ2-1	CASSAKLASSYNEQFF	TGTGCCAGCAGCGCCAAACTGGCAAGCTCCTACAATGAGCAGTTCTTC
.	TRBV5-5	.	TRBJ1-5	CASSLGPYSNQPQHF	TGTGCCAGCAGCTTGGGGCCTTATAGCAATCAGCCCCAGCATTTT
.	TRBV6-5	many	TRBJ1-2	CASQGYTF	TGTGCCAGCCAGGGCTACACCTTC
TRBD1	TRBV11-3	few	TRBJ2-1	CASSGPQGINEQFF	TGTGCCAGCAGCGGGCCACAGGGGATTAATGAGCAGTTCTTC
.	TRBV5-4	.	TRBJ1-2	CASSLVALRGRGGYTF	TGTGCCAGCAGCTTGGTCGCACTCCGGGGCAGAGGGGGCTACACCTTC
.	TRBV28	.	TRBJ2-7	CATWAPGTYEQYF	TGTGCCACCTGGGCCCCGGGGACCTACGAGCAGTACTTC
.	TRBV29-1	.	TRBJ2-3	CSVEEVADTQYF	TGCAGCGTTGAAGAGGTTGCAGATACGCAGTATTTT
TRBD1	TRBV7-2	few	TRBJ2-4	CASSPFSRTGENIQYF	TGTGCCAGCAGCCCCTTCTCGAGGACAGGGGAAAACATTCAGTACTTC